A single sample gave rise to the 22 T cell receptor beta chains below, sequenced in a study of blood T cell repertoires in COVID-19. Clones were read by immunoSEQ multiplex PCR, and TCRdb kept only the in-frame ones, dropping some. The table shows 55,000 to 75,000 clones, with nearly 90% occurring only once. Sequencing used peripheral blood. The receptors originated from a man aged 45-60 years with active COVID-19.

This chain joins TRBV28 and TRBJ1-3; 9 nucleotides line up with TRBD1. The CDR3 length is 14 residues. The trim removed 8 bases at V and 6 bases at J, leaving 8 bases unmatched. Per germline, CDR1 MDHEN and CDR2 SYDVKM. The CDR3 spells CASLSQGAENTIYF. For the CDR3, the DNA is TGTGCCAGCCTATCACAGGGGGCTGAAAACACCATATATTTT.

V usage is TRBV12-3 or TRBV12-4 and J usage is TRBJ2-7, with D uncertain. V dropped 6 bases and J dropped 5 bases, with 14 bases sitting between them. The CDR3 extends over 13 amino acids. The CDR3, as DNA: TGTGCCAGCAGGACCAGTGTAGAGGACGAGCAGTACTTC. It encodes CASRTSVEDEQYF.

The chain uses TRBV6-5 and TRBJ2-7; TRBD2 agrees at 8 bases. V shed 5 bases and J 7 bases; nucleotides not matched to a gene: 10. The CDR3 spans 14 residues. Germline V lookup: CDR1 MNHEY, CDR2 SVGAGI. The CDR3 reads CASSPGLAQGEQYF. The CDR3 DNA is TGTGCCAGCAGTCCAGGACTAGCCCAGGGAGAGCAGTACTTC.

The genes are TRBV5-1 and TRBJ1-1, with D hard to call. V was clipped by 7 bases and J by 1 base, with 11 bases between them. Germline V gene sequence: CDR1 SGHRS, CDR2 YFSETQ. The CDR3 has 13 residues. The CDR3 DNA reads TGCGCCAGCTACCCGGGTCCGAACACTGAAGCTTTCTTT. Amino acids: CASYPGPNTEAFF.

V is TRBV11-3 and J is TRBJ2-6, with 10 bases matching TRBD2. Trimming cost V 5 bases and J 4 bases; bases outside gene matches: 11. The CDR3 loop spans 18 amino acids. CDR1 SGHNT and CDR2 YENEEA come from the germline V gene. The DNA for the CDR3 is TGTGCCAGCAGCCCAAACAGCGGGGGGGCTCTGGGGGCCAACGTCCTGACTTTC. Its translation: CASSPNSGGALGANVLTF. The full variable domain, completed using reference TRBV11-3 and TRBJ2-6, is EAGVVQSPRYKIIEKKQPVAFWCNPISGHNTLYWYLQNLGQGPELLIRYENEEAVDDSQLPKDRFSAERLKGVDSTLKIQPAELGDSAVYLCASSPNSGGALGANVLTFGAGSRLTVL.

The chain joins TRBV30 to TRBJ2-7, with 7 bases matching TRBD1. CDR3 length: 13 amino acids. The junction had 2 bases not matched to a gene; V was cut back by 0 bases and J by 3 bases. Per germline, CDR1 GTSNPN and CDR2 SVGIG (reference sequence). In DNA form, the CDR3 reads TGTGCCTGGAGTGTAACAGGGGACTACGAGCAGTACTTC. This translates into CAWSVTGDYEQYF.

This sequence joins TRBV9 and TRBJ1-1, with D tentatively TRBD1 (5 bases). The CDR3 length is 13 residues. Germline values: CDR1 SGDLS, CDR2 YYNGEE. V was pared by 0 bases and J by 7 bases, with 10 bases between. CDR3 sequence (DNA): TGTGCCAGCAGCGTAGGGAGTCAGGGTGAAGCTTTCTTT. Residues: CASSVGSQGEAFF.

The J gene is TRBJ1-2, the V gene TRBV7-8; 7 nucleotides line up with TRBD1. V lost 0 bases and J lost 8; bases outside the gene matches: 9. CDR3 size: 15 residues. CDR1 and CDR2 (germline): SGHVS, FQNEAQ. In DNA form, the CDR3 reads TGTGCCAGCAGCTTAGCGGGGGACAGCTCTCACGGCTACACCTTC. Translating gives CASSLAGDSSHGYTF.

The J gene is TRBJ2-5, the V gene TRBV25-1, with 7 bases fitting TRBD1. The ends lost 3 bases at V and 3 bases at J; junction bases unmatched: 10. The CDR3 runs to 16 residues. Germline V lookup: CDR1 MGHDK, CDR2 SYGVNS. CDR3 coding DNA: TGTGCCAGCAGTGACTCGCCGGGACAGCTTAAAGAGACCCAGTACTTC. Translation: CASSDSPGQLKETQYF.

V usage is TRBV27 and J usage is TRBJ1-2; TRBD1 might be the D (6 bases). The CDR3 loop spans 13 amino acids. The V end lost 6 bases, the J end lost 4 bases, and 12 bases lay between the germline ends. The germline V gene encodes CDR1 MNHEY and CDR2 SMNVEV (reference sequence). The chain's CDR3 is CASRRTAGYGYTF. Written as DNA, the CDR3 is TGTGCCAGCAGACGGACAGCAGGCTATGGCTACACCTTC.

The chain recombines TRBV5-6 with TRBJ1-1; D uncertain. From germline, CDR1 is SGHDT and CDR2 YYEEEE. Trimming removed 0 bases at V and 4 bases at J, with 10 bases between. The CDR3 totals 14 residues. The DNA of the CDR3 is TGTGCCAGCAGCTTGGCCCGGGGTACCACTGAAGCTTTCTTT. This gives the protein CASSLARGTTEAFF.

The CDR3 DNA reads as TGTGCCAGCATGAGAGGCGGAGAGGAGACCCAGTACTTC. This encodes CASMRGGEETQYF. This rearrangement joins TRBV6-6 to TRBJ2-5; D gene uncertain. This CDR3 spans 13 amino acids. Germline CDR1 is MNHNY and CDR2 is SVGAGI (reference sequence). V lost 7 bases, J lost 5 bases, and 14 bases lay in between.

This rearrangement joins TRBV2 to TRBJ2-6; D is uncertain. Per germline, CDR1 SNHLY and CDR2 FYNNEI. The CDR3 is 16 residues long. The V end was cut by 3 bases, the J end by 4 bases, with 13 bases between. The CDR3: CASSDRSLRGANVLTF. The DNA for the CDR3 is TGTGCCAGCAGTGACCGGTCGTTGAGGGGGGCCAACGTCCTGACTTTC.

V gene TRBV5-1 combines with J gene TRBJ1-6, with TRBD1 matching over 7 bases. This CDR3 has 15 residues. The germline V gene encodes CDR1 SGHRS and CDR2 YFSETQ. V lost 2 bases and J lost 4; bases outside the gene matches: 3. CDR3 sequence: CASSFQGQYNSPLHF. The CDR3 bases are TGCGCCAGCAGCTTCCAGGGACAGTATAATTCACCCCTCCACTTT.

This rearrangement joins TRBV5-6 to TRBJ2-5, with D maybe TRBD2 (6 bases). There are 12 residues in the CDR3. V dropped 7 bases and J dropped 5 bases, with 12 bases sitting between them. CDR1 SGHDT and CDR2 YYEEEE come from the germline V gene. The CDR3 sequence is CASQRRGETQYF. The DNA for the CDR3 is TGTGCCAGCCAAAGACGGGGGGAGACCCAGTACTTC.

This chain uses TRBV12-3 or TRBV12-4 with TRBJ2-1, with a tentative D call TRBD1 (5 bases). The length of the CDR3 is 12 residues. The V and J ends lost 2 bases and 13 bases respectively, with 12 bases between them. CDR3 DNA: TGTGCCAGCAGTTTAAATCCCTGGGGCCAGTTCTTC. It encodes CASSLNPWGQFF.

The J gene is TRBJ2-3, the V gene TRBV7-2; possibly TRBD2 for D (5 bases). Trimming cost V 5 bases and J 0 bases, with 9 bases left between them. Germline V gives CDR1 SGHTA, CDR2 FQGNSA. CDR3 length equals 14 residues. DNA for the CDR3: TGTGCCAGCAGCCTTAGCGCCAGCACAGATACGCAGTATTTT. It translates to CASSLSASTDTQYF. Variable domain in full (rest from reference TRBV7-2 and TRBJ2-3): GAGVSQSPSNKVTEKGKDVELRCDPISGHTALYWYRQSLGQGLEFLIYFQGNSAPDKSGLPSDRFSAERTGGSVSTLTIQRTQQEDSAVYLCASSLSASTDTQYFGPGTRLTVL.

The table lists this clone with a count of one. The chain is built from TRBV30 and TRBJ1-6; D perhaps matches TRBD1 (6 bases). This CDR3 spans 13 amino acids. With 3 bases removed from V and 7 bases from J, the gap between germline ends came to 10 bases. CDR1 and CDR2 (germline): GTSNPN, SVGIG (reference sequence). CDR3 region: CAWSRQENSPLHF. CDR3 bases: TGTGCCTGGAGCCGACAGGAGAATTCACCCCTCCACTTT.

CDR3 sequence (DNA): TGTGCCAGCAGCTTCCCCGGGACAGGGTCCTACGAGCAGTACTTC. This sequence encodes CASSFPGTGSYEQYF. V is TRBV5-6 and J is TRBJ2-7; 9 nucleotides agree with TRBD1. V dropped 2 bases and J dropped 1; count of bases not matched to a gene: 4. The CDR3 is made up of 15 amino acids. Germline-derived CDR1 and CDR2 are SGHDT and YYEEEE.

This clone was found once. This chain connects TRBV11-3 to TRBJ2-7; D might be TRBD2 (5 bases). This CDR3 is built from 15 residues. The V gene's germline CDR1 is SGHNT and CDR2 YENEEA. The V end was cut by 5 bases, the J end by 0 bases, with 14 bases between. CDR3 coding DNA: TGTGCCAGCAGCCCCCGCGGGCGCCGCTCCTACGAGCAGTACTTC. Translated: CASSPRGRRSYEQYF.

This sequence joins TRBV6-5 and TRBJ2-5; D not resolved. The ends were cut back, 6 bases at V and 5 bases at J, with 16 bases in the middle. From germline, CDR1 is MNHEY and CDR2 SVGAGI. The CDR3 is 14 residues long. CDR3 protein: CASSPRGKIETQYF. In DNA, the CDR3 is TGTGCCAGCAGCCCCAGAGGAAAGATCGAGACCCAGTACTTC.

This clone was seen a few times. This chain uses TRBV7-9 with TRBJ1-2; D is unclear. Germline V gene lookup returns CDR1 SEHNR and CDR2 FQNEAQ (reference sequence). V was trimmed by 8 bases and J by 3 bases, leaving 10 bases between them. The CDR3 loop spans 12 amino acids. This chain's CDR3 is CASPGVDYGYTF. The CDR3 nucleotides read TGTGCCAGCCCCGGGGTTGACTATGGCTACACCTTC.